Shown below are 16 T cell receptor beta chains from a single sample sequenced in a study of CD8+ T cells in alopecia areata. RNA extraction was followed by reverse transcription into cDNA, which acted as the sequencing template. The data were produced by immunoSEQ multiplex PCR, yet TCRdb's version contains in-frame clones alone and is incomplete. Of hundreds of thousands of clones detected, about 68% appear once; the ten largest clones hold approximately 1.2%. The sample was CD4+ T cells sorted from blood, taken at week 0. These receptors all stem from a human donor with alopecia areata.

V usage is TRBV10-2 and J usage is TRBJ2-7; a possible D gene is TRBD2 (6 bases). The CDR3 has 11 residues. V was trimmed by 10 bases and J by 6 bases, leaving 13 bases between them. Germline V CDR1 and CDR2: WSHSY, SAAADI. CDR3 nucleotide sequence: TGCGCCACGCGGTGGGGGGTCGAGCAGTACTTC. This sequence encodes CATRWGVEQYF.

This clone has more than one count but fewer than ten. The chain links TRBV29-1 to TRBJ2-5, with a tentative D call TRBD2 (5 bases). V was cut by 8 bases and J by 4 bases, with 17 bases left in between. CDR1 SQVTM and CDR2 ANQGSEA come from the germline V gene. This CDR3 has 13 residues. The DNA for the CDR3 is TGCAGCAAAGCGGCGGGCTTCGGAGAGACCCAGTACTTC. Translation gives CSKAAGFGETQYF.

The V call is TRBV4-1, the J call TRBJ2-4, with 9 positions matching TRBD2. V was pared by 4 bases and J by 9 bases, with 7 bases of the junction left unmatched. This CDR3 is built from 14 residues. Per the germline V gene, CDR1 is MGHRA and CDR2 is YSYEKL. The CDR3 loop reads CASSPRLAGSIQYF. The CDR3 nucleotides are TGCGCCAGCAGCCCCAGGCTAGCGGGATCCATTCAGTACTTC.

There are a few counts of this clone. The genes are TRBV29-1 and TRBJ2-1; TRBD1 matches at 8 bases. The CDR3 has 13 amino acids. Germline V gene sequence: CDR1 SQVTM, CDR2 ANQGSEA. The CDR3 DNA is TGCAGTTTTGGACAGGGCTCCTACAATGAGCAGTTCTTC. As protein: CSFGQGSYNEQFF.

The chain joins TRBV29-1 to TRBJ1-2; no reliable D call. The length of the CDR3 is 12 residues. Trimming shortened V by 1 base and J by 8 bases, and 11 bases separated the two germline ends. The germline V gene encodes CDR1 SQVTM and CDR2 ANQGSEA. CDR3 in DNA: TGCAGCGTTGAAGGGGAGCTTCCGGGCTACACCTTC. It encodes CSVEGELPGYTF.

The chain joins TRBV30 to TRBJ2-7, with TRBD2 as a possible D gene (5 bases). V was pared by 0 bases and J by 3 bases, with 15 bases between. The CDR3 is 15 amino acids. Germline V gives CDR1 GTSNPN, CDR2 SVGIG (reference sequence). CDR3 sequence reads: CAWSVQGGMLYEQYF. The CDR3 DNA is TGTGCCTGGAGTGTACAAGGAGGTATGCTCTACGAGCAGTACTTC.

This clone was observed a handful of times. The chain carries TRBV18 and TRBJ2-3; 12 bases are a match to TRBD2. Unmatched junction bases numbered 5, after V lost 1 base and J lost 0 bases. Germline loops: CDR1 KGHSH, CDR2 LQKENI. The CDR3 is 18 residues long. CDR3 region: CASSPLTSGGPSTDTQYF. The CDR3, as DNA: TGTGCCAGCTCACCACTGACTAGCGGGGGACCAAGCACAGATACGCAGTATTTT.

This clone was recorded once. This chain uses TRBV5-1 with TRBJ1-6; D call uncertain. This CDR3 region has 14 residues. The germline V gene has CDR1 SGHRS and CDR2 YFSETQ. V shed 0 bases and J shed 10 bases, with 11 bases lying between them. As DNA, the CDR3 is TGCGCCAGCAGCTTGGAGGACGGTGGATCACCCCTCCACTTT. Amino acid sequence: CASSLEDGGSPLHF.

Here the CDR3 DNA reads TGCAGCGTTGTAAGGAGCGGGGGGGCCCATGAGCAGTTCTTC. Its translation: CSVVRSGGAHEQFF. V is TRBV29-1 and J is TRBJ2-1; 10 bases align to TRBD2. CDR3 length: 14 residues. The V and J ends lost 4 bases and 8 bases, in that order; junction bases with no gene match: 8. Per germline, CDR1 SQVTM and CDR2 ANQGSEA.

The genes are TRBV29-1 and TRBJ1-4; no definite D call. The CDR3 spans 13 residues. Germline values: CDR1 SQVTM, CDR2 ANQGSEA. V dropped 7 bases and J dropped 10 bases, with 19 bases sitting between them. Here the CDR3 DNA reads TGCAGCGCTCACCTCGACAAGCAGAGAAAACTGTTTTTT. Its protein is CSAHLDKQRKLFF.

The chain uses TRBV7-8 and TRBJ1-5; 10 bases agree with TRBD1. The CDR3 has 15 residues. Germline values: CDR1 SGHVS, CDR2 FQNEAQ. The V and J ends lost 3 bases and 7 bases, in that order; junction bases with no gene match: 6. Here the CDR3 DNA reads TGTGCCAGCAGCTTTGGCGGACAGGGGGACCAGCCCCAGCATTTT. Protein: CASSFGGQGDQPQHF.

The chain has TRBV29-1 and TRBJ1-1, with TRBD1 identical over 7 bases. Germline CDR1 SQVTM, CDR2 ANQGSEA. V was clipped by 6 bases and J by 1 base; unmatched bases: 17. The CDR3 spans 17 residues. The CDR3 protein is CSVGSRAGGRPNTEAFF. The CDR3 DNA sequence: TGCAGCGTCGGGTCGAGGGCAGGGGGTCGACCGAACACTGAAGCTTTCTTT.

J is TRBJ2-5 and V is TRBV27; D gene unclear. Trimming took off 1 base at V and 9 bases at J, with 18 bases between the two ends. Germline-derived CDR1 and CDR2 are MNHEY and SMNVEV (reference sequence). The CDR3 is made up of 15 amino acids. CDR3 loop: CASSLLSSPSGAQYF. The CDR3 nucleotides are TGTGCCAGCAGTTTATTAAGTTCGCCATCGGGCGCCCAGTACTTC.

This clone was counted a few times. The rearrangement joins TRBV9 to TRBJ2-2; D is unresolved. Germline loops: CDR1 SGDLS, CDR2 YYNGEE. CDR3 length equals 13 residues. The V end was cut by 6 bases, the J end by 5 bases, with 11 bases between. The CDR3 region has the DNA TGTGCCAGCAACCGAGATTTGACCGGGGAGCTGTTTTTT. Its protein is CASNRDLTGELFF.

The V gene is TRBV7-9, the J gene TRBJ1-6; 7 nucleotides align to TRBD1. Germline V gene lookup returns CDR1 SEHNR and CDR2 FQNEAQ (reference sequence). V shed 5 bases and J 8 bases; nucleotides not matched to a gene: 6. The CDR3 has 14 residues. The CDR3 here is CASSQDRVDSPLHF. CDR3 sequence (DNA): TGTGCCAGCAGCCAAGACAGGGTTGATTCACCCCTCCACTTT.

The rearrangement joins TRBV9 to TRBJ2-1; 9 nucleotides match TRBD2. CDR1 and CDR2 from the germline V gene are SGDLS and YYNGEE. Unmatched junction bases numbered 11, after V lost 0 bases and J lost 7 bases. The CDR3 runs to 17 residues. The CDR3 reads CASSVDPPAGGLNEQFF. In DNA, the CDR3 is TGTGCCAGCAGCGTAGACCCCCCCGCGGGGGGGCTAAATGAGCAGTTCTTC.